The clone carrying this T cell receptor (beta chain) was seen ten or more times. The antigen remains unidentified. The sample belongs to a study of metastatic and nonmetastatic thyroid tumors. The wider study: Comparison of repertoires was carried out across blood and tumor or nodule tissue from malignant and benign thyroid patients.

This CDR3 spans 16 amino acids. The trim removed 4 bases at V and 0 bases at J, leaving 4 bases unmatched. From germline, CDR1 is KGHDR and CDR2 SFDVKD. Study-wide points: TCR beta diversity was reportedly significantly higher in malignant thyroid tumors than benign nodules, in blood and tumor.

Not a single patient had been given any form of treatment at any point before undergoing thyroid surgery. Original processing notes: Construction of a distant-metastasis classifier for papillary thyroid cancer relied on CDR3 differences across clinicopathological groups. TCRdb recomputed clones from the PCR reads via MiXCR. Clone size and V and J calls follow TCRdb, not the original study. Of roughly 40,000 clones in the sample, around 10% are singletons; the top ten hold around 9.7%. The source is a male donor with papillary thyroid cancer or a benign thyroid nodule (not recorded which). Some clones in this sample may be carry-over from other donors' samples. The sample was blood. The chain recombines TRBV24-1 with TRBJ2-2, with 7 bases identical to TRBD1. The CDR3 loop reads CATSENRGANTGELFF. The CDR3 DNA reads TGTGCCACCAGTGAGAACAGGGGAGCGAACACCGGGGAGCTGTTTTTT.